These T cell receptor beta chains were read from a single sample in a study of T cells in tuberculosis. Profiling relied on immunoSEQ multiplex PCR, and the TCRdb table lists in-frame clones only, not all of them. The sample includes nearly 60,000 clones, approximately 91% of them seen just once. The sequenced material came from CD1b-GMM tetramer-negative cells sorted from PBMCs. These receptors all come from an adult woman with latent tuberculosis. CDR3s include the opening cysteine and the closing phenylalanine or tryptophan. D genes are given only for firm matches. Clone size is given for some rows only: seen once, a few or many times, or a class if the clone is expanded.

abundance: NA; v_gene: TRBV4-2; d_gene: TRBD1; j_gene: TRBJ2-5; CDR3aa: CASSLGTGEIETQYF; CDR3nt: TGTGCCAGCAGCCTAGGGACAGGGGAAATAGAGACCCAGTACTTC
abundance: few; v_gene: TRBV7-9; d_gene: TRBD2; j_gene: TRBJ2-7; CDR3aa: CASSTSGLAAEQYF; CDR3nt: TGTGCCAGCAGCACATCGGGACTAGCTGCCGAGCAGTACTTC
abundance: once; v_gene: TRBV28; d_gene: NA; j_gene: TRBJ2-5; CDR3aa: CASSLTTEETQYF; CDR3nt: TGTGCCAGCAGTTTAACGACAGAAGAGACCCAGTACTTC
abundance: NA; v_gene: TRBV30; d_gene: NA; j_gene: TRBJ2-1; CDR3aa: CAWDHSTYNEQFF; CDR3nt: TGTGCCTGGGACCACAGTACGTACAATGAGCAGTTCTTC
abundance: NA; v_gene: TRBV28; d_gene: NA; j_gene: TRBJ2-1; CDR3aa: CASSLGTRAGDEQFF; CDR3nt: TGTGCCAGCAGTTTGGGGACACGGGCCGGGGATGAGCAGTTCTTC
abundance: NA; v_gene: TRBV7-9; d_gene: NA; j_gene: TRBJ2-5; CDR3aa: CASSLTREEETQYF; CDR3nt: TGTGCCAGCAGCTTGACCAGGGAGGAAGAGACCCAGTACTTC
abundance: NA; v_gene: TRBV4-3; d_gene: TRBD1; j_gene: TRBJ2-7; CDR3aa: CASSHSGTGSYEQYF; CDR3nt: TGCGCCAGCAGCCATTCCGGGACAGGGTCCTACGAGCAGTACTTC
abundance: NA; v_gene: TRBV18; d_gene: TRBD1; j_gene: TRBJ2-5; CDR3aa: CASSGGQGETQYF; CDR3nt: TGTGCCAGCTCAGGAGGACAGGGAGAGACCCAGTACTTC
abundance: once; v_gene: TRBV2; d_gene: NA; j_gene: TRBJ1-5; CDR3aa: CASSVQGSQPQHF; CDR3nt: TGTGCCAGCAGTGTCCAGGGATCTCAGCCCCAGCATTTT
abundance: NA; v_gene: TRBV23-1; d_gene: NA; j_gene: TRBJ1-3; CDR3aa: CASSQRTGTRF; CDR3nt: TGCGCCAGCAGTCAACGCACAGGGACGAGGTTT
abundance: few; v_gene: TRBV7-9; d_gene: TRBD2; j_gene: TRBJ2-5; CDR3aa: CASSLGDRGGKETQYF; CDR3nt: TGTGCCAGCAGCTTAGGGGATCGCGGGGGGAAAGAGACCCAGTACTTC
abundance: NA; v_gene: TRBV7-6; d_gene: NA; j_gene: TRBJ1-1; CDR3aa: CASSSRQGWNTEAFF; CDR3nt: TGTGCCAGCAGCTCTCGGCAGGGATGGAACACTGAAGCTTTCTTT
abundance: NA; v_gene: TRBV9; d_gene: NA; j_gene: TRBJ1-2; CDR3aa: CASSVHRRGDGYTF; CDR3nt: TGTGCCAGCAGCGTACATCGGAGGGGAGATGGCTACACCTTC
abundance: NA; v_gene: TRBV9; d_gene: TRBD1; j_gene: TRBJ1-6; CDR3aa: CASSVEGGSYNSPLHF; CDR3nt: TGTGCCAGCAGCGTAGAAGGGGGCTCCTATAATTCCCCCCTCCACTTT
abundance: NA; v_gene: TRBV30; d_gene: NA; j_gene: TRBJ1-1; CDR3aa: CAWTGVYQGRVNTEAFF; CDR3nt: TGTGCCTGGACGGGGGTCTACCAGGGGAGGGTGAACACTGAAGCTTTCTTT
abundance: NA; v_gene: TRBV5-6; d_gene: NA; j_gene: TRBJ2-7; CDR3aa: CASSLSIGREASYEQYF; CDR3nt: TGTGCCAGCAGCTTGTCGATCGGCAGGGAGGCCTCCTACGAGCAGTACTTC
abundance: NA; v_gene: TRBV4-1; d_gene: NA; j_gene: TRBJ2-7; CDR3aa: CASSQVVFSGVGGTYEQYF; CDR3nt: TGCGCCAGCAGCCAAGTTGTGTTTTCGGGGGTGGGGGGAACCTACGAGCAGTACTTC
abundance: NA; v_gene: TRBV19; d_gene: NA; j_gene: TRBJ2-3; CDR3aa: CASSIERAPSTDTQYF; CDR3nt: TGTGCCAGTAGTATCGAGCGGGCGCCTAGCACAGATACGCAGTATTTT
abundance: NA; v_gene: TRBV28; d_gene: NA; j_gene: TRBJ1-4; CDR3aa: CATHSWDEKLFF; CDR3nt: TGTGCCACCCACAGTTGGGATGAAAAACTGTTTTTT
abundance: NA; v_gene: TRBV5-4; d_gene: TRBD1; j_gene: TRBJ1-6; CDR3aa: CASSSTGTGDSPLHF; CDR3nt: TGTGCCAGCAGCTCTACCGGGACAGGAGATTCACCCCTCCACTTT
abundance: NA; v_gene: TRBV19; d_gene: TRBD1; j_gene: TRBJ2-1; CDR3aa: CASASLSGGSREQFF; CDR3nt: TGTGCCAGCGCTTCCTTATCAGGGGGTTCCCGAGAGCAGTTCTTC
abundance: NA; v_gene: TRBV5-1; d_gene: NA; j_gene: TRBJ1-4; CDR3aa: CASRLRVTNEKLFF; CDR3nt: TGCGCCAGCAGACTCAGGGTGACTAATGAAAAACTGTTTTTT
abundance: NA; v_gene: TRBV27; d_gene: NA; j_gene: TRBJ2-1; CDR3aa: CASSIQNGLEQFF; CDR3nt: TGTGCCAGCAGTATTCAAAACGGACTGGAGCAGTTCTTC
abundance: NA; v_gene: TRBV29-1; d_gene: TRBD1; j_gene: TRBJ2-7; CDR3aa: CSVEDQGETYEQYF; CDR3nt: TGCAGCGTTGAAGATCAGGGGGAGACCTACGAGCAGTACTTC
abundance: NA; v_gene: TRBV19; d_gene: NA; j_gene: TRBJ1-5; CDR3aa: CASSTGQGGNQPQHF; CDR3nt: TGTGCCAGTAGTACCGGGCAGGGTGGCAATCAGCCCCAGCATTTT
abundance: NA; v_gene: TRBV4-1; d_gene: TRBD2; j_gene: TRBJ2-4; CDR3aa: CASSQTAGVNYKNIQYF; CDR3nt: TGCGCCAGCAGCCAAACAGCGGGGGTCAACTACAAAAACATTCAGTACTTC
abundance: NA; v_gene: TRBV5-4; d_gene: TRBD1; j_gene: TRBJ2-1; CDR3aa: CASSLARTGGNEQFF; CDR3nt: TGTGCCAGCAGCTTGGCGAGGACAGGGGGCAATGAGCAGTTCTTC
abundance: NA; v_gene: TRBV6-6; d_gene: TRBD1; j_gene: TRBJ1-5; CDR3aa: CASSSRDSRNQPQHF; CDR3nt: TGTGCCAGCAGTTCACGGGACAGCCGCAATCAGCCCCAGCATTTT
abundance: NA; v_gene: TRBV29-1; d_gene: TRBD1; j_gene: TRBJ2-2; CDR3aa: CSAGAGQGSTGELFF; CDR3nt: TGCAGCGCCGGGGCGGGACAGGGATCCACCGGGGAGCTGTTTTTT
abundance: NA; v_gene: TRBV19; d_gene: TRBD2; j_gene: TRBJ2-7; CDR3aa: CASSSRAGVVSTEQYF; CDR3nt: TGTGCCAGTAGTAGTCGAGCGGGAGTAGTCTCTACCGAGCAGTACTTC
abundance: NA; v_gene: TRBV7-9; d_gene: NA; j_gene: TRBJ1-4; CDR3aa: CASSSDRPNEKLFF; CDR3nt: TGTGCCAGCAGCTCTGACAGGCCAAATGAAAAACTGTTTTTT
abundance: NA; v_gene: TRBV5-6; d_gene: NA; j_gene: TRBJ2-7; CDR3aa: CASSLISYEQYF; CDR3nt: TGTGCCAGCAGCTTGATATCCTACGAGCAGTACTTC
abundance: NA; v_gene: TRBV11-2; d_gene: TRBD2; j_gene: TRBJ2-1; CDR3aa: CASSRRLADSYNEQFF; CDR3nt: TGTGCCAGCAGCCGCCGGCTAGCGGACTCTTACAATGAGCAGTTCTTC
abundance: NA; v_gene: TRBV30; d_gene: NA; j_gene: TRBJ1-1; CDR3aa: CAWSVRLGQLSAEAFF; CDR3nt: TGTGCCTGGAGTGTACGTCTGGGACAACTGTCCGCTGAAGCTTTCTTT
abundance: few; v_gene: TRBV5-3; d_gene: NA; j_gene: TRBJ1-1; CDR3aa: CARSLAGEAGVNTEAFF; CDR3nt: TGTGCCAGAAGCTTGGCGGGGGAAGCGGGGGTGAACACTGAAGCTTTCTTT